The 14 T cell receptor beta chains listed next were all sequenced from one sample in a study of tissue T cells after allogeneic stem cell transplantation. Some clones are missing from TCRdb's copy, which holds only in-frame ones; the method was immunoSEQ multiplex PCR. Of about 22,000 clones listed, 55% to 75% are singletons. The sample was spleen. The receptor source for this set is a female BALB/c mouse in good health. Mouse strain MHC haplotype: H2-d.

Regarding this clone: Mouse germline and gene names are used. The read ends 1 residue early relative to the CDR3; the germline J gene fills the gap. J is TRBJ1-1 and V is TRBV16; D is possibly TRBD1 (6 bases). The CDR3 consists of 14 residues. Germline lookup yields CDR1 SGHSA and CDR2 FRNQAP. V was clipped by 1 base and J by 3 bases, with 9 bases between them. CDR3 amino acids: CASSLVGGYTEVFF. The sequenced CDR3 bases are TGTGCAAGCAGCTTAGTAGGGGGGTACACAGAAGTCTTC.

About this clone: Gene names are the mouse ones. From the germline J gene comes the end of the CDR3, since the read stops 1 residue before it. The chain employs TRBV2 and TRBJ1-4; no firm D call. V dropped 3 bases and J dropped 12 bases, with 8 bases sitting between them. Germline-derived CDR1 and CDR2 are LGHNA and YSYQKL. The CDR3 has 11 residues. This chain's CDR3 is CASSHPLGLFF. The DNA read from the CDR3 is TGTGCCAGCAGCCACCCCTTGGGATTATTT. The full variable domain, with the rest looked up from reference TRBV2 and TRBJ1-4, is DPKIIQKPKYLVAVTGSEKILICEQYLGHNAMYWYRQSAKKPLEFMFSYSYQKLMDNQTASSRFQPQSSKKNHLDLQITALKPDDSATYFCASSHPLGLFFGHGTKLSVL.

This clone was seen a handful of times. Mouse names are used for the genes. The read finishes 1 residue shy of the CDR3 end, and the germline J gene is used to complete it. The sample contains more than one DNA sequence encoding this CDR3. This sequence joins TRBV31 and TRBJ1-2; a possible D gene is TRBD1 (5 bases). Trimming took 1 base from V and 0 from J, leaving 9 bases between them. Germline V gene data show CDR1 as GKSSPN and CDR2 as SITVG. This CDR3 has 14 residues. The CDR3 spells CAWSPQGANSDYTF. Partial CDR3 DNA: TGTGCCTGGAGTCCCCAGGGAGCAAACTCCGACTACACC.

This clone was counted a single time. Here the gene names and germline are mouse. With the read ending 1 residue before the CDR3 end, the germline J gene is used to fill in that end. The chain combines TRBV5 with TRBJ2-3; D remains unclear. The length of the CDR3 is 15 residues. V gave up 4 bases and J gave up 0 bases, with 11 bases separating them. CDR1 and CDR2 from the germline V gene are LGHNA and YNLKQL (reference sequence). CDR3 sequence reads: CASSPRPSSAETLYF. The part of the CDR3 DNA that was read is TGTGCCAGCAGCCCCCGACCCTCTAGTGCAGAAACGCTGTAT.

With respect to this clone: These gene names are mouse names. Sequencing ends 1 residue short of the CDR3 end; the germline J gene provides the rest. The V call is TRBV20, the J call TRBJ1-1; D gene uncertain. V lost 1 base and J lost 1, with 4 bases in between. Germline V gene data show CDR1 as GFQATS and CDR2 as STVNSAI. The CDR3 runs to 12 residues. The covered CDR3 bases are TGTGGTGCTAGGGCCAGAAACACAGAAGTCTTC. Translated: CGARARNTEVF. The whole CDR3 protein is CGARARNTEVFF.

In regard to this clone: Genes and germline are mouse. The read ends 1 residue early relative to the CDR3; the germline J gene fills the gap. V and J are TRBV19 and TRBJ2-7; 8 bases are a match to TRBD1. The CDR3 is made up of 13 amino acids. V was pared by 2 bases and J by 7 bases, with 5 bases of the junction left unmatched. Germline-derived CDR1 and CDR2 are FNHDT and SITEND (reference sequence). The CDR3 spells CASSIGRGREQYF. The CDR3 DNA, read in part, is TGTGCCAGCAGTATTGGCAGGGGGCGAGAACAGTAC.

As for this clone: The gene symbols are mouse symbols. The read comes to an end 1 residue before the CDR3 does, leaving the germline J gene to fill in the end. The chain is built from TRBV13-2 and TRBJ1-1; weak D call: TRBD1 (5 bases). V lost 5 bases to trimming and J lost 3 bases, with 8 bases between them. Germline V lookup: CDR1 NNHNN, CDR2 SYGAGS (reference sequence). The CDR3 is made up of 12 amino acids. The CDR3 sequence: CASGTGHTEVFF. CDR3 DNA, as far as it was read: TGTGCCAGCGGGACGGGGCACACAGAAGTCTTC.

Comment on this clone: Gene names are mouse gene names. The CDR3 goes on 1 residue after the read ends, and that part is filled in from the germline J gene. V and J are TRBV13-1 and TRBJ2-2, with 8 bases that match TRBD1. The CDR3 is made up of 16 amino acids. CDR1 NSHNY and CDR2 SYGAGN come from the germline V gene. The J segment lost 5 bases and the V segment lost 0 bases, leaving 6 bases of the junction unmatched. CDR3 DNA (partial): TGTGCCAGCAGTGATGAACAGGGGGGATGGACCGGGCAGCTCTAC. Translation: CASSDEQGGWTGQLY. From start to end, the CDR3 is CASSDEQGGWTGQLYF.

With regard to this clone: The gene names here belong to mouse. The CDR3 end lies 1 residue beyond the end of the read and is filled in from the germline J gene. The gene calls are TRBV5 and TRBJ1-3; perhaps TRBD1 as D (5 bases). The CDR3 loop spans 14 amino acids. V was pared by 4 bases and J by 0 bases, with 7 bases between. Germline assignment: CDR1 LGHNA and CDR2 YNLKQL (reference sequence). The part of the CDR3 DNA that was read is TGTGCCAGCAGCCCACAGGTTTCTGGAAATACGCTCTAT. It encodes CASSPQVSGNTLY. The whole CDR3 is CASSPQVSGNTLYF.

For this clone: Genes and germline come from the mouse. The sequenced fragment ends 1 residue before the CDR3 boundary, so the rest is inferred from the germline J gene. J is TRBJ2-4 and V is TRBV13-2; 10 bases line up with TRBD2. The CDR3 contains 16 residues. The germline V gene has CDR1 NNHNN and CDR2 SYGAGS (reference sequence). Trimming removed 0 bases from V and 2 bases from J; junction bases left unmatched: 3. CDR3 bases read: TGTGCCAGCGGTGATGCACTGGGGGGGACTCAAAACACCTTGTAC. Translation gives CASGDALGGTQNTLY. The entire CDR3 reads CASGDALGGTQNTLYF.

Concerning this clone: Gene names are the mouse ones. The read terminates 1 residue ahead of where the CDR3 ends, so the germline J gene completes it. This rearrangement joins TRBV4 to TRBJ2-5, with D possibly being TRBD2 (6 bases). This CDR3 is 12 amino acids long. Germline CDR1 LGHDT, CDR2 YNNKQL (reference sequence). V shed 6 bases and J shed 2 bases, with 6 bases lying between them. The CDR3 loop is CASRTGQDTQYF. Incomplete CDR3 DNA: TGTGCCAGCAGGACTGGCCAAGACACCCAGTAC.

On this clone itself: The listed genes are named as in mouse. The CDR3 loop reads CASSKNTGQLYF. The sequenced part of the CDR3 DNA is TGTGCTAGCAGTAAAAACACCGGGCAGCTCTAC. The chain joins TRBV29 to TRBJ2-2; no clear D. The missing CDR3 end, 1 residue past where the read stops, is filled in from the germline J gene. V lost 5 bases and J 1 base, leaving 2 bases between the germline ends. The CDR3 runs 12 residues. Germline V lookup: CDR1 MSHET, CDR2 SYDVDS.

As regards this clone: Gene labels here are mouse ones. The read is 1 residue too short to cover the CDR3 end, so that end is filled in from the germline J gene. The chain recombines TRBV13-1 with TRBJ2-4; D unclear. Per germline, CDR1 NSHNY and CDR2 SYGAGN. CDR3 length: 12 amino acids. Trimming removed 3 bases at V and 3 bases at J, with 5 bases between. The sequenced part of the CDR3 DNA is TGTGCCAGCAGTGCGGGGCAAAACACCTTGTAC. It specifies CASSAGQNTLY. The full CDR3 reads CASSAGQNTLYF.

Of note for this clone: Genes and germline come from the mouse. The read ends 1 residue before the CDR3 terminus; that terminus is restored from the germline J gene. The genes are TRBV13-1 and TRBJ2-2; 9 nucleotides match TRBD2. This CDR3 spans 16 amino acids. The germline V gene has CDR1 NSHNY and CDR2 SYGAGN. V lost 3 bases to trimming and J lost 2 bases; unmatched junction nucleotides: 5. The CDR3: CASSGAGGGNTGQLYF. CDR3 DNA, as far as it was read: TGTGCCAGCAGTGGGGCTGGGGGGGGGAACACCGGGCAGCTCTAC.